This T cell receptor beta chain was sequenced for a study of shared clonotypes between healthy human individuals. The repertoire was sequenced with immunoSEQ multiplex PCR; TCRdb's copy has only in-frame clones and lacks some. The sample lists about 1.5 million clones; around 97% were seen once. V gave up 0 bases and J gave up 2 bases; unmatched junction bases: 5. The CDR3 length is 17 residues. Germline CDR1 and CDR2: SGDLS and YYNGEE. The receptor's source is a man aged 25-45 years in good health. This sequence joins TRBV9 and TRBJ2-3; 11 bases align to TRBD2. The sequenced sample was naive CD4+ T cells sorted from blood. Stated subset: CD45RA+ positively selected. CDR3 sequence (DNA): TGTGCCAGCAGCGTAGATCCTAGCGGGAGGATCACAGATACGCAGTATTTT. Protein: CASSVDPSGRITDTQYF.